The clone carrying this T cell receptor (beta chain) appeared a single time. The antigen is undetermined. This clone may be a read error of a much larger clone one base away. Attachment of unique molecular identifiers was made to individual cDNA molecules. Using its own MiXCR run on the 5' RACE reads, TCRdb lists one record per CDR3 protein. Seen here are 37,000 or so distinct CDR3 sequences, 5.8% observed once, and the top ten hold about a quarter. This sample stems from a study of early T cells in non-severe SARS-CoV-2 infection. Study details: Whole-blood bulk RNA, unsorted, was sequenced, and chains were unpaired. General study results and limits: CD4 and private specificities were missed by VDJdb matching, which favored anti-spike CD8 responses.

Germline CDR1 and CDR2: SGHVS and FNYEAQ. This CDR3 region has 15 residues. The ends were cut back, 0 bases at V and 5 bases at J, with 13 bases in the middle. The source is an adult who was a healthcare worker with PCR-confirmed SARS-CoV-2 infection or an uninfected control (not recorded which). Specimen: whole blood. The chain joins TRBV7-6 to TRBJ1-1, with D maybe TRBD1 (6 bases). Here the CDR3 reads CASSLAEGTRTEAFF. The CDR3, as DNA: TGTGCCAGCAGCTTAGCAGAGGGGACAAGGACTGAAGCTTTCTTT.